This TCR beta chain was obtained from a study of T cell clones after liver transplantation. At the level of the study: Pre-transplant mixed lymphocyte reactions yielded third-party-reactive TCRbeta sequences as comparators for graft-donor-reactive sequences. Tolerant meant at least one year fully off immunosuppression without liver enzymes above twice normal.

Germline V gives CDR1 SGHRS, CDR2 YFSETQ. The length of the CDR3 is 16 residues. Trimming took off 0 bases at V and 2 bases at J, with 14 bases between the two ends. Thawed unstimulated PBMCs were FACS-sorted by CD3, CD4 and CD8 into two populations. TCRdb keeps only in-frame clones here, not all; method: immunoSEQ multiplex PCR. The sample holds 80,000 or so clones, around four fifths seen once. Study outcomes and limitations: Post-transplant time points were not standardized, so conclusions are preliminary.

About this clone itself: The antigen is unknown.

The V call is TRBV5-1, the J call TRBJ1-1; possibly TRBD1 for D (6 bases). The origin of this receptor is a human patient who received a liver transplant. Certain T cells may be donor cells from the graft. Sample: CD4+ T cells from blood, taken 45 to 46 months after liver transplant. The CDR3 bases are TGCGCCAGCAGCTTGGGGAGGGGGGGGCGCAACACTGAAGCTTTCTTT. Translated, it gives CASSLGRGGRNTEAFF.